These 27 T cell receptor beta chains share one sample of origin, sequenced in a study of graft-versus-host responses after intestinal transplantation. The repertoire was sequenced with immunoSEQ multiplex PCR; TCRdb's copy has only in-frame clones and lacks some. The sample carries about 29,000 clones, about 90% recorded once. Here the sequenced sample was PBMCs, taken about 15 months after intestinal transplantation. Receptors originate from a human patient who received an intestinal transplant, so some T cells may come from the graft donor.

The rearrangement uses TRBV4-1 and TRBJ2-5; the D is unclear. The V end lost 2 bases, the J end lost 1 base, and 11 bases lay between the germline ends. The CDR3 sequence is 15 residues long. Germline V gives CDR1 MGHRA, CDR2 YSYEKL. The CDR3 here is CASSQSNSFQETQYF. In nucleotides, the CDR3 is TGCGCCAGCAGCCAAAGTAACTCGTTCCAAGAGACCCAGTACTTC.

The chain uses TRBV6-5 and TRBJ1-5; D may be TRBD1 (6 bases). Trimming removed 5 bases at V and 7 bases at J, with 15 bases between. Germline assignment: CDR1 MNHEY and CDR2 SVGAGI. CDR3 length: 14 residues. CDR3 amino acids: CASSENSGEQPQHF. In DNA, the CDR3 is TGTGCCAGCAGTGAAAACTCAGGGGAACAGCCCCAGCATTTT.

The chain combines TRBV27 with TRBJ2-7; possibly TRBD2 for D (6 bases). The CDR3 is 13 amino acids. Germline V gene lookup returns CDR1 MNHEY and CDR2 SMNVEV (reference sequence). Deletions cut 1 base from V and 3 bases from J, with 7 bases between. CDR3 amino acids: CASSLYGSYEQYF. In nucleotides, the CDR3 is TGTGCCAGCAGTTTATACGGGAGCTACGAGCAGTACTTC.

This chain links TRBV5-1 with TRBJ2-3; D is perhaps TRBD1 (6 bases). Germline assignment: CDR1 SGHRS and CDR2 YFSETQ. The CDR3 is 15 residues long. V lost 4 bases and J lost 0, with 12 bases in between. CDR3 sequence reads: CASSHRQASTDTQYF. The CDR3 region has the DNA TGCGCCAGCAGCCATAGACAGGCGAGCACAGATACGCAGTATTTT.

The chain is built from TRBV9 and TRBJ1-1; D perhaps matches TRBD1 (6 bases). Germline V lookup: CDR1 SGDLS, CDR2 YYNGEE. V lost 2 bases, J lost 7 bases, and 9 bases lay in between. This CDR3 comprises 12 residues. This CDR3 is CASSVKGGEAFF. CDR3 bases: TGTGCCAGCAGCGTGAAAGGGGGTGAAGCTTTCTTT.

V is TRBV27 and J is TRBJ1-4; perhaps TRBD1 as D (6 bases). The CDR3 totals 15 residues. V was clipped by 5 bases and J by 4 bases, with 14 bases between them. Germline CDR1 and CDR2: MNHEY and SMNVEV (reference sequence). The CDR3 sequence is CASSPHRQVNEKLFF. The CDR3 DNA reads TGTGCCAGCAGTCCTCACCGACAGGTTAATGAAAAACTGTTTTTT. The full variable domain, completed using reference TRBV27 and TRBJ1-4, is EAQVTQNPRYLITVTGKKLTVTCSQNMNHEYMSWYRQDPGLGLRQIYYSMNVEVTDKGDVPEGYKVSRKEKRNFPLILESPSPNQTSLYFCASSPHRQVNEKLFFGSGTQLSVL.

The chain has TRBV10-3 and TRBJ1-2; D is unresolved. The CDR3 is 16 residues long. V lost 3 bases, J lost 4 bases, and 18 bases lay in between. Germline V gene lookup returns CDR1 ENHRY and CDR2 SYGVKD. The CDR3 spells CAISDPFARGVYGYTF. The CDR3 DNA reads TGTGCCATCAGTGACCCTTTCGCCCGGGGTGTCTATGGCTACACCTTC.

This sequence joins TRBV6-5 and TRBJ2-7; 7 bases map to TRBD1. Trimming took 8 bases from V and 2 from J; bases not matched to a gene: 6. From germline, CDR1 is MNHEY and CDR2 SVGAGI. CDR3 size: 13 residues. In DNA form, the CDR3 reads TGTGCCAGCGGGACAGTTTGGGCCTACGAGCAGTACTTC. It codes for CASGTVWAYEQYF.

This clone was seen a single time. The chain uses TRBV11-3 and TRBJ1-5; unclear D gene. The germline gives CDR1 SGHNT, CDR2 YENEEA. This CDR3 contains 15 residues. V lost 1 base, J lost 4 bases, and 11 bases lay in between. The chain's CDR3 is CASSLVPLPNQPQHF. The CDR3 nucleotides are TGTGCCAGCAGCTTAGTTCCCCTCCCAAATCAGCCCCAGCATTTT.

This chain links TRBV9 with TRBJ2-7; perhaps D is TRBD1 or TRBD2 (5 bases each). Germline CDR1 SGDLS, CDR2 YYNGEE. V shed 4 bases and J shed 6 bases, with 8 bases lying between them. CDR3 length: 11 amino acids. The DNA of the CDR3 is TGTGCCAGCAGCAGTGGGGGCGAGCAGTACTTC. Translated: CASSSGGEQYF.

Here the CDR3 reads CASFYVRQGGGYTF. The DNA for the CDR3 is TGTGCCAGCTTCTACGTAAGACAGGGGGGTGGCTACACCTTC. The V gene is TRBV2, the J gene TRBJ1-2; TRBD1 matches at 9 bases. The germline CDR1 and CDR2 sequences are SNHLY and FYNNEI. Trimming took 8 bases from V and 7 from J; bases not matched to a gene: 11. The CDR3 spans 14 residues.

This chain uses TRBV25-1 with TRBJ2-1; D is perhaps TRBD2 (7 bases). The CDR3 totals 17 residues. The ends were cut back, 2 bases at V and 0 bases at J, with 14 bases in the middle. Germline V gene data show CDR1 as MGHDK and CDR2 as SYGVNS. CDR3 sequence: CASSELRGASSYNEQFF. CDR3 bases: TGTGCCAGCAGTGAACTCCGGGGGGCCAGCTCCTACAATGAGCAGTTCTTC.

This clone was picked up a small number of times. V gene TRBV19 combines with J gene TRBJ2-3; D is unclear. V was trimmed by 8 bases and J by 0 bases, leaving 18 bases between them. This CDR3 comprises 16 residues. Germline V gene data show CDR1 as LNHDA and CDR2 as SQIVND (reference sequence). This CDR3 reads CASAVRAATSTDTQYF. The CDR3 DNA reads as TGTGCCAGTGCCGTCCGGGCCGCAACTAGCACAGATACGCAGTATTTT. Looking up the rest from reference TRBV19 and TRBJ2-3 gives the full variable domain: DGGITQSPKYLFRKEGQNVTLSCEQNLNHDAMYWYRQDPGQGLRLIYYSQIVNDFQKGDIAEGYSVSREKKESFPLTVTSAQKNPTAFYLCASAVRAATSTDTQYFGPGTRLTVL.

The V gene is TRBV18, the J gene TRBJ1-1, with D possibly matching TRBD1 (5 bases). CDR3 size: 16 residues. Germline assignment: CDR1 KGHSH and CDR2 LQKENI. Between the trimmed V and J ends, which lost 4 bases and 1 base, there was a span of 16 bases. Here the CDR3 reads CASSLVKEGKNTEAFF. DNA for the CDR3: TGTGCCAGCTCACTAGTAAAGGAGGGGAAGAACACTGAAGCTTTCTTT. The full variable domain, rest sourced from reference TRBV18 and TRBJ1-1, is NAGVMQNPRHLVRRRGQEARLRCSPMKGHSHVYWYRQLPEEGLKFMVYLQKENIIDESGMPKERFSAEFPKEGPSILRIQQVVRGDSAAYFCASSLVKEGKNTEAFFGQGTRLTVV.

The chain employs TRBV11-2 and TRBJ2-5; D may be TRBD1 or TRBD2 (5 bases each). From germline, CDR1 is SGHAT and CDR2 FQNNGV. The CDR3 totals 16 residues. V lost 6 bases to trimming and J lost 3 bases, with 20 bases between them. In nucleotides, the CDR3 is TGTGCCAGCAGTGTTACTTCTGGGACGGCAAAAGAGACCCAGTACTTC. Amino acid sequence: CASSVTSGTAKETQYF.

The chain uses TRBV5-1 and TRBJ2-1, with 12 bases matching TRBD2. The CDR3 is 16 residues long. Germline lookup yields CDR1 SGHRS and CDR2 YFSETQ. V trimming: 4 bases; J trimming: 6 bases; junction bases outside the gene matches: 8. This chain's CDR3 is CASSAPLAGGPNEQFF. The CDR3 region has the DNA TGCGCCAGCAGCGCTCCACTAGCGGGAGGCCCCAATGAGCAGTTCTTC.

In regard to this clone: Within the sample, other DNA sequences also encode this same CDR3. The J gene is TRBJ2-1, the V gene TRBV6-5, with 10 nucleotides matching TRBD2. The CDR3 sequence is 15 residues long. CDR1 is MNHEY and CDR2 is SVGAGI in the germline V gene. Trimming at V came to 6 bases and at J to 4 bases, leaving 6 bases not matched to a gene. The CDR3 reads CASRGLAGVYNEQFF. The CDR3 DNA sequence: TGTGCCAGCAGGGGGCTAGCGGGAGTGTACAATGAGCAGTTCTTC.

This chain joins TRBV5-1 and TRBJ1-4, with TRBD1 as a possible D gene (6 bases). From germline, CDR1 is SGHRS and CDR2 YFSETQ. The V and J ends lost 4 bases and 7 bases respectively, with 17 bases between them. CDR3 size: 15 residues. In DNA form, the CDR3 reads TGCGCCAGCAGCCCAGTACAGGGTAGAGGTGAAAAACTGTTTTTT. As protein: CASSPVQGRGEKLFF.

The chain links TRBV6-5 to TRBJ2-7, with a tentative D call TRBD2 (5 bases). Germline V gene data show CDR1 as MNHEY and CDR2 as SVGAGI. V was trimmed by 0 bases and J by 5 bases, leaving 14 bases between them. The length of the CDR3 is 15 residues. The CDR3 DNA is TGTGCCAGCAGTTACTCAAGACGAATCGGGAACGAGCAGTACTTC. Residues: CASSYSRRIGNEQYF.

This chain connects TRBV30 to TRBJ2-7; 12 bases match TRBD2. The germline V gene encodes CDR1 GTSNPN and CDR2 SVGIG (reference sequence). With 2 bases clipped from V and 0 bases from J, the junction kept 2 bases outside the gene matches. This CDR3 has 15 amino acids. This CDR3 reads CAWSPSGRASYEQYF. The CDR3, as DNA: TGTGCCTGGAGTCCTAGCGGGAGGGCCTCCTACGAGCAGTACTTC.

The rearrangement uses TRBV19 and TRBJ1-5, with D perhaps matching TRBD1 (6 bases). Germline lookup yields CDR1 LNHDA and CDR2 SQIVND (reference sequence). The V end lost 5 bases, the J end lost 6 bases, and 14 bases lay between the germline ends. This CDR3 contains 14 residues. CDR3 sequence (DNA): TGTGCCAGTAGTCCCGGGACAACAATTCAGCCCCAGCATTTT. Protein sequence: CASSPGTTIQPQHF.

V gene TRBV4-3 combines with J gene TRBJ2-5; 12 bases are a match to TRBD2. The CDR3 has 17 residues. Trimming took 0 bases from V and 1 from J; bases not matched to a gene: 3. Per germline, CDR1 LGHNA and CDR2 YSLEER. The CDR3 bases are TGCGCCAGCAGCCAAGATAGGACTAGCGGGGCCCAAGAGACCCAGTACTTC. It specifies CASSQDRTSGAQETQYF.

The V and J genes are TRBV6-5 and TRBJ2-7; weak D call: TRBD1 (6 bases). Per the germline V gene, CDR1 is MNHEY and CDR2 is SVGAGI. CDR3 size: 14 residues. Trimming removed 6 bases at V and 4 bases at J, with 16 bases between. CDR3: CASSEYWGLYEQYF. CDR3 nucleotides: TGTGCCAGCAGCGAGTACTGGGGGCTATACGAGCAGTACTTC.

CDR3 sequence: CAWSVSRSRGPTGELFF. The CDR3 DNA reads TGTGCCTGGAGTGTATCGAGGTCCCGCGGCCCCACCGGGGAGCTGTTTTTT. This chain joins TRBV30 and TRBJ2-2; D is ambiguous. CDR1 is GTSNPN and CDR2 is SVGIG in the germline V gene (reference sequence). CDR3 length: 17 amino acids. Trimming cost V 0 bases and J 4 bases, with 18 bases left between them.

This clone was recorded only once. The genes are TRBV15 and TRBJ2-7, with D uncertain. The germline gives CDR1 LNHNV, CDR2 YYDKDF (reference sequence). This CDR3 spans 14 amino acids. Trimming removed 1 base at V and 0 bases at J, with 7 bases between. CDR3 DNA sequence: TGTGCCACCAGCAGAGTCGGCGGCTCCTACGAGCAGTACTTC. This encodes CATSRVGGSYEQYF.

This chain uses TRBV5-6 with TRBJ2-7, with a possible D match to TRBD1 (6 bases). Germline V gives CDR1 SGHDT, CDR2 YYEEEE. The germline V and J ends were trimmed by 2 bases and 0 bases, with 9 bases remaining between them. CDR3 length: 14 amino acids. The CDR3 bases are TGTGCCAGCAGCTTTCAGGGGTCCTCCTACGAGCAGTACTTC. It codes for CASSFQGSSYEQYF.

The chain joins TRBV18 to TRBJ2-7; 10 bases match TRBD2. Germline V gene sequence: CDR1 KGHSH, CDR2 LQKENI. V shed 0 bases, J shed 3 bases, and the junction held 17 bases outside the gene matches. The CDR3 spans 20 residues. The CDR3 region has the DNA TGTGCCAGCTCACCACCAACACGTTCACACGGGACTAGCGACATCTACGAGCAGTACTTC. Its translation is CASSPPTRSHGTSDIYEQYF.